These 4 T cell receptor beta chains share one sample of origin, sequenced in a study of CD8 T cells in ankylosing spondylitis. TCRdb redid the calling of the 5' RACE reads with MiXCR, one entry per CDR3 protein. The data hold approximately 240,000 distinct CDR3 sequences, with 20% to 30% observed a single time. Sequenced material: blood, either unsorted or a sorted T cell fraction (not recorded which). The receptor set was obtained from a male donor with ankylosing spondylitis or in good health (not recorded which).

CDR3 nucleotide sequence: TGTGCCAGCAGTCGCCCGGGACAGGGGACGACTGAAGCTTTCTTT. It encodes CASSRPGQGTTEAFF. V usage is TRBV6-1 and J usage is TRBJ1-1, with 10 bases that match TRBD1. The ends lost 5 bases at V and 5 bases at J; junction bases unmatched: 8. Germline V gives CDR1 MNHNS, CDR2 SASEGT. The CDR3 has 15 residues.

This clonotype was recorded at least ten times. The chain links TRBV29-1 to TRBJ2-7; 8 nucleotides agree with TRBD1. J was trimmed by 4 bases and V by 5 bases; bases with no gene match: 1. The CDR3 runs 11 residues. Germline assignment: CDR1 SQVTM and CDR2 ANQGSEA. Here the CDR3 reads CSVQGAYEQYF. The CDR3 region has the DNA TGCAGCGTTCAGGGGGCGTACGAGCAGTACTTC.

This clonotype appeared many times. J is TRBJ1-5 and V is TRBV30, with D maybe TRBD1 (6 bases). Germline assignment: CDR1 GTSNPN and CDR2 SVGIG (reference sequence). The V end was cut by 0 bases, the J end by 7 bases, with 13 bases between. The CDR3 contains 14 residues. The CDR3 DNA follows: TGTGCCTGGAGTGTTGGACAGTTTGGACAGCCCCAGCATTTT. Protein: CAWSVGQFGQPQHF.

V and J are TRBV10-3 and TRBJ2-7; 8 nucleotides match TRBD2. With 6 bases clipped from V and 3 bases from J, the junction kept 7 bases outside the gene matches. The CDR3 extends over 14 amino acids. In germline, CDR1 is ENHRY, CDR2 SYGVKD. This chain's CDR3 is CAISGSGDSYEQYF. The DNA of the CDR3 is TGTGCCATCAGCGGTAGCGGGGATAGCTACGAGCAGTACTTC.